These T cell receptor beta chains were read from a single sample in a study of PD-1 blockade in classical Hodgkin lymphoma. Data came from immunoSEQ multiplex PCR; TCRdb stores just in-frame clones and leaves some out. Among approximately 80,000 clones listed, 75% to 90% were seen once. The specimen was peripheral blood mononuclear cells (PBMCs), collected at baseline. These receptors originate from a human donor with classical Hodgkin lymphoma. Both conserved end residues are part of each CDR3. D genes are given only for firm matches. Expanded clones are given a class, and other clones once, few, many or no size at all.

V	J	length	size	D	DNA	CDR3
TRBV7-9	TRBJ1-1	14	few	NA	TGTGCCAGCAACTCCCGGACAGAGAACACTGAAGCTTTCTTT	CASNSRTENTEAFF
TRBV5-4	TRBJ1-2	15	NA	TRBD1	TGTGCCAGCAGCCCGCCCGCTACAGGGGGCAGTGGCTACACCTTC	CASSPPATGGSGYTF
TRBV5-1	TRBJ2-3	15	NA	TRBD1	TGCGCCAGCAGCCTACCGACAGGGCGGACAGATACGCAGTATTTT	CASSLPTGRTDTQYF
TRBV19	TRBJ2-7	15	NA	NA	TGTGCCAGTAGTATAGATAAGGGGTTCTCCTACGAGCAGTACTTC	CASSIDKGFSYEQYF
TRBV27	TRBJ1-2	13	NA	NA	TGTGCCAGCAGTTACTCAGTCAACTATGGCTACACCTTC	CASSYSVNYGYTF
TRBV10-3	TRBJ2-2	17	few	TRBD2	TGTGCCATCAGGGCGGGACTAGCGGGAGGGAACACCGGGGAGCTGTTTTTT	CAIRAGLAGGNTGELFF
TRBV7-9	TRBJ2-3	15	NA	NA	TGTGCCAGCAGCTTAGCGAAAAGTCCCACAGATACGCAGTATTTT	CASSLAKSPTDTQYF
TRBV18	TRBJ2-3	15	NA	NA	TGTGCCAGCTCACCGAACCGCCCAGGCACAGATACGCAGTATTTT	CASSPNRPGTDTQYF
TRBV9	TRBJ1-2	13	NA	NA	TGTGCCAGCAGCATGGGAAGCCACTATGGCTACACCTTC	CASSMGSHYGYTF
TRBV6-5	TRBJ1-4	15	NA	NA	TGTGCCAGCACCCTGTTCGAGGGGTCTAATGAAAAACTGTTTTTT	CASTLFEGSNEKLFF
TRBV7-9	TRBJ2-3	18	NA	NA	TGTGCCAGCAGCTTAAGGGGGGGTGGTAGCGGGAGCACAGATACGCAGTATTTT	CASSLRGGGSGSTDTQYF
TRBV7-9	TRBJ2-1	14	once	NA	TGTGCCAGCAGCTCTCGCGCCGCCATGAATGAGCAGTTCTTC	CASSSRAAMNEQFF
TRBV6-1	TRBJ2-3	15	once	NA	TGTGCCAGCAGTGAATGGAAGCGGGCCACAGATACGCAGTATTTT	CASSEWKRATDTQYF
TRBV10-3	TRBJ2-4	13	NA	TRBD2	TGTGCCAGTAGCGGGGTAGCCAAAAACATTCAGTACTTC	CASSGVAKNIQYF
TRBV29-1	TRBJ2-1	14	NA	NA	TGCAGCGTTGAAGCGCTTCGAGCCTACAATGAGCAGTTCTTC	CSVEALRAYNEQFF
TRBV18	TRBJ2-3	18	NA	TRBD2	TGTGCCAGCTCACCACTTAGGACTAGCGGGAATACGATAGATACGCAGTATTTT	CASSPLRTSGNTIDTQYF